This T cell receptor beta chain emerged from a study of T cell responses to AZD1222 COVID-19 vaccine. The protocol was immunoSEQ multiplex PCR, while the TCRdb copy is restricted to in-frame clones and leaves out a portion. The table has roughly 130,000 clones, around nine tenths seen once. V lost 2 bases, J lost 2 bases, and 12 bases lay in between. The CDR3 totals 15 residues. The germline V gene has CDR1 MNHEY and CDR2 SMNVEV (reference sequence). The V gene is TRBV27, the J gene TRBJ2-5; D not certain. The sample consisted of peripheral blood, taken on day 0 of AZD1222 vaccination. This clonotype was obtained from an adult in good health. The chain's CDR3 is CASSLEFSGQETQYF. As DNA, the CDR3 is TGTGCCAGCAGTTTAGAGTTTTCTGGACAAGAGACCCAGTACTTC.